What follows describes a single TCR beta chain. Only in-frame clones appear in the TCRdb table, and some are missing; sequencing was by immunoSEQ multiplex PCR. The sample contains roughly 13,000 clones, just under 80% of which appear only once. The CDR3 contains 14 residues. Germline V gene data show CDR1 as SGDLS and CDR2 as YYNGEE. Trimming took off 4 bases at V and 9 bases at J, with 17 bases between the two ends. This sample stems from a study of somatic mutations in cytotoxic T cells in rheumatoid arthritis. The source is an adult with rheumatoid arthritis. The chain is built from TRBV9 and TRBJ2-1; possible D gene TRBD2, 6 bases. Sequenced input: CD8+ T cells sorted from blood. The CDR3 spells CASSPPVSGTEQFF. DNA for the CDR3: TGTGCCAGCAGCCCCCCGGTTAGCGGAACTGAGCAGTTCTTC.